Included here is one T cell receptor beta chain sequence, with context. This clone's antigen is unknown. No qualities accompany the bases; no much larger clone lies one base away. Receptors were amplified or captured by the immunoSEQ multiplex PCR assay. In most patients, genomic DNA was isolated using the Qiagen DNeasy Blood and Tissue Kit and sent frozen to Adaptive Biotechnologies for TCR sequencing. Adaptive Biotechnologies carried out high-throughput TCR-beta CDR3 sequencing of genomic DNA for most patients. For the original study's pipeline: Adaptive's ImmunoSEQ software supplied the TCR sequencing data for around 19 patients, while MiXCR and VDJtools were used to process a few other patients. To correct CD4 versus CD8 sorting errors, sequences present in both subsets at a frequency ratio below 5:1 were removed. CDR3 nucleotide sequences shared by donor and recipient were removed because the origin of these sequences could not be assigned. To be classed as alloreactive, a clone needed at least 2-fold expansion over unstimulated cells and a minimum CFSE-low frequency of 0.002% (template counts) or 0.001% (read counts). A clone was considered mappable if detected in the sequenced pre-transplant spleen, lymph node, or MLR CFSE-low populations of the donor or recipient. Cumulative frequency of alloreactive clones was calculated as a percentage of all sequences weighted by copy number. The source is immuneACCESS, and TCRdb retained only in-frame sequences with V and J called. Part of the clones is not carried over; for the studies checked, unresolved V genes explain less than half of this, and the remainder is unexplained. The V and J calls and clone size were taken over from that table, and D and trimming were inferred from the DNA. Within this sample are fewer than 65,000 clones, with 70% to 90% of them counted one time only. The ten largest clones take up 0.5% to 0.65% of the sample.

The sample's time point label, decoded: cells obtained before transplantation from donor or recipient. CD3+CD4+ and CD3+CD8+ populations were FACS-sorted from unstimulated pre-transplant donor and recipient cells taken from spleen or lymph nodes. These data belong to a study of graft-versus-host responses after intestinal transplantation (dated by TCRdb to the early 2020s). The study in broad terms: The transplants that recipients got were multivisceral, liver-intestinal, or isolated intestinal. All recipients received anti-thymocyte globulin induction followed by maintenance tacrolimus and steroids for approximately 3 years. After intestinal transplantation, graft-versus-host and host-versus-graft alloreactive T cell clones were followed in the graft, circulation and bone marrow using bulk TCR-beta CDR3 sequencing. To identify alloreactive clones, pre-transplant mixed lymphocyte reaction products were sequenced and then compared with unstimulated pre-transplant donor and recipient T cells. A cohort of approximately 24 intestinal transplant recipients, including one retransplant, was enrolled, and 3 patients lacking pretransplant specimens were excluded. Donor T cell macrochimerism was defined as a peak of at least 4% donor T cells among recipient peripheral blood mononuclear cells. Rather than going through the commercial service, samples from three later patients were sequenced in-house on an Illumina MiSeq and processed with MiXCR. The full study reports these points: Patients with donor T cell macrochimerism had high GvH to HvG T cell clonal ratios in their allografts. The conclusions were limited by the relatively low number and heterogeneity of the intestinal transplant patients. Early after transplant, declines in HvG clones were associated with peak levels of circulating GvH clones. GvH clones were detected in recipient bone marrow, and some of these GvH clones were observed earlier in ileal mucosa or blood, consistent with an intestinal mucosal origin.

The germline V gene gives CDR1 as SGHRS and CDR2 as YFSETQ. V ends up 4 bases short and J 3 bases short, with an unmatched junction base count of 14. The CDR3 spans 17 residues, from the cysteine through the phenylalanine. CDR3 DNA is the only sequence kept; it has 51 bases, read in frame from the first base. The sample here was unstimulated CD4+ T cells sorted from spleen or lymph node cells, taken before transplant. The V and J segments used are TRBV5-1 and TRBJ2-7, and 9 bases in between align with TRBD1. This sequence originates from a human donor who was the organ donor for an intestinal transplant. The DNA reads TGCGCCAGCAGCAAACGGGGACCGGGACAGGGTAACTACGAGCAGTACTTC. The resulting protein is CASSKRGPGQGNYEQYF.